Listed here are 32 T cell receptor beta chains from one sample, sequenced in a study of blood T cell repertoires in COVID-19. Libraries were prepared by immunoSEQ multiplex PCR; TCRdb keeps only in-frame clonotypes and omits some of them. The table includes over 120,000 clones, about 80% detected once. Sequencing used PBMCs or T cells enriched from blood (not recorded which). The source of these receptors is a woman aged 45 to 65 who had recovered from COVID-19.

The chain has TRBV5-4 and TRBJ2-5; TRBD2 is a possible D gene (6 bases). Germline CDR1 is SGHNT and CDR2 is YYREEE (reference sequence). The length of the CDR3 is 15 residues. V lost 5 bases to trimming and J lost 4 bases, with 18 bases between them. In DNA, the CDR3 is TGTGCCAGCAGGCCTACGGGGGATATTCGAGAGACCCAGTACTTC. Amino acid sequence: CASRPTGDIRETQYF.

The genes are TRBV7-3 and TRBJ2-1; 9 bases match TRBD2. Germline values: CDR1 SGHTA, CDR2 FQGTGA. The CDR3 contains 15 residues. The V segment lost 2 bases and the J segment 3 bases; nucleotides outside the gene matches: 2. The CDR3 nucleotides are TGTGCCAGCAGCTTAGCGGGGGGGCTCTACAATGAGCAGTTCTTC. Protein: CASSLAGGLYNEQFF.

This clone was recorded only once. The chain has TRBV5-6 and TRBJ1-1; D not resolved. CDR1 and CDR2 (germline): SGHDT, YYEEEE. Trimming removed 2 bases at V and 2 bases at J, with 16 bases between. The CDR3 extends over 16 amino acids. DNA for the CDR3: TGTGCCAGCAGCTTCGATGGTCGGAGGCCAAACACTGAAGCTTTCTTT. This gives the protein CASSFDGRRPNTEAFF. Full variable domain (outside the CDR3, taken from reference TRBV5-6 and TRBJ1-1): DAGVTQSPTHLIKTRGQQVTLRCSPKSGHDTVSWYQQALGQGPQFIFQYYEEEERQRGNFPDRFSGHQFPNYSSELNVNALLLGDSALYLCASSFDGRRPNTEAFFGQGTRLTVV.

The chain couples TRBV4-2 to TRBJ1-6; 8 bases match TRBD1. CDR1 LGHNA and CDR2 YNFKEQ come from the germline V gene. This CDR3 is built from 16 residues. J was trimmed by 10 bases and V by 0 bases; bases with no gene match: 8. The CDR3 reads CASSQEDRAGGSPLHF. The CDR3 nucleotides are TGTGCCAGCAGCCAAGAGGACAGGGCTGGGGGGTCACCCCTCCACTTT.

This clone was seen repeatedly, ten times or more. Additional DNA sequences in this sample encode the identical CDR3. CDR3 in amino acids: CATSDTSGSSYNEQFF. The CDR3 DNA follows: TGTGCCACCAGTGATACTAGCGGGAGCTCCTACAATGAGCAGTTCTTC. The V and J genes are TRBV24-1 and TRBJ2-1; 11 bases map to TRBD2. Germline V CDR1 and CDR2: KGHDR, SFDVKD. The CDR3 is 16 residues long. The junction had 0 bases not matched to a gene; V was cut back by 3 bases and J by 0 bases.

The chain carries TRBV2 and TRBJ2-7, with D possibly matching TRBD1 (5 bases). Germline CDR1 and CDR2: SNHLY and FYNNEI. This CDR3 spans 14 amino acids. V lost 4 bases and J lost 0, with 10 bases in between. DNA for the CDR3: TGTGCCAGCAGTGTTGGACACCTCTCCTACGAGCAGTACTTC. It is translated as CASSVGHLSYEQYF.

The chain carries TRBV5-1 and TRBJ2-3, with D perhaps TRBD2 (6 bases). This CDR3 is built from 18 residues. V was clipped by 1 base and J by 5 bases, with 23 bases between them. CDR1 SGHRS and CDR2 YFSETQ come from the germline V gene. This chain's CDR3 is CASSLFGGRGTFLDTQYF. The CDR3 coding sequence is TGCGCCAGCAGCTTGTTCGGTGGTCGGGGGACCTTTTTAGATACGCAGTATTTT.

The rearrangement uses TRBV7-6 and TRBJ2-1; perhaps TRBD2 as D (6 bases). The ends were cut back, 3 bases at V and 3 bases at J, with 12 bases in the middle. The germline V gene has CDR1 SGHVS and CDR2 FNYEAQ. The CDR3 covers 15 residues. The DNA of the CDR3 is TGTGCCAGCAGCTTGGGGACTGATGTCTACAATGAGCAGTTCTTC. It codes for CASSLGTDVYNEQFF.

The J gene is TRBJ1-5, the V gene TRBV2; 8 bases agree with TRBD1. V shed 6 bases and J 5 bases; nucleotides not matched to a gene: 9. The CDR3 has 15 residues. Germline CDR1 is SNHLY and CDR2 is FYNNEI. The CDR3 DNA sequence: TGTGCCAGCAGGGCCGACAGGGGTAGAGATCAGCCCCAGCATTTT. This codes for CASRADRGRDQPQHF.

The chain employs TRBV18 and TRBJ1-5; D is possibly TRBD1 (6 bases). Germline V gene sequence: CDR1 KGHSH, CDR2 LQKENI. Trimming shortened V by 2 bases and J by 6 bases, and 17 bases separated the two germline ends. This CDR3 is 16 amino acids long. The DNA of the CDR3 is TGTGCCAGCTCACCAACGGACAGTTTCGGTAGTCAGCCCCAGCATTTT. Amino acids: CASSPTDSFGSQPQHF.

Only a few counts were recorded for this clone. This chain uses TRBV29-1 with TRBJ1-2, with 9 nucleotides matching TRBD1. CDR1 is SQVTM, CDR2 ANQGSEA, per germline. V gave up 6 bases and J gave up 5 bases; unmatched junction bases: 10. This CDR3 comprises 14 residues. For the CDR3, the DNA is TGCAGCGTCGCCGAGGGGACAGGGAGGTATGGCTACACCTTC. Translated, it gives CSVAEGTGRYGYTF.

The V call is TRBV7-8, the J call TRBJ1-4, with 8 bases identical to TRBD1. The CDR3 loop spans 20 amino acids. The V and J ends lost 0 bases and 0 bases, in that order; junction bases with no gene match: 12. CDR1 SGHVS and CDR2 FQNEAQ come from the germline V gene. CDR3 sequence reads: CASSLASTGGTGTTNEKLFF. The CDR3 DNA follows: TGTGCCAGCAGCTTAGCGAGTACAGGGGGAACCGGAACAACTAATGAAAAACTGTTTTTT.

The gene calls are TRBV7-7 and TRBJ2-3; 7 bases agree with TRBD2. V was clipped by 1 base and J by 4 bases; unmatched bases: 8. The CDR3 spans 16 residues. CDR1 is SSHAT and CDR2 is FNYEAQ in the germline V gene (reference sequence). In DNA form, the CDR3 reads TGTGCCAGCAGCTTAGGACGCGGGAGAGGGTCAGATACGCAGTATTTT. This encodes CASSLGRGRGSDTQYF.

The chain carries TRBV18 and TRBJ2-1; D is possibly TRBD2 (6 bases). Germline V gene data show CDR1 as KGHSH and CDR2 as LQKENI. The V end lost 3 bases, the J end lost 9 bases, and 21 bases lay between the germline ends. CDR3 length equals 16 residues. CDR3 nucleotides: TGTGCCAGCTCACCCTTAACCGGGACTCTGATTTTTGAGCAGTTCTTC. Translation gives CASSPLTGTLIFEQFF.

V and J are TRBV5-1 and TRBJ1-2; 8 bases are shared with TRBD1. The germline gives CDR1 SGHRS, CDR2 YFSETQ. V lost 4 bases and J lost 8; bases outside the gene matches: 7. The CDR3 covers 13 residues. The CDR3 nucleotides read TGCGCCAGCAGCGCCGGACAGGGAGGCGGCTACACCTTC. Translated: CASSAGQGGGYTF.

V gene TRBV12-3 or TRBV12-4 combines with J gene TRBJ1-1; D gene uncertain. The CDR3 contains 12 residues. V was clipped by 5 bases and J by 2 bases, with 6 bases between them. CDR3 sequence: CASSLYNTEAFF. Here the CDR3 DNA reads TGTGCCAGCAGTCTCTATAACACTGAAGCTTTCTTT.

The V and J genes are TRBV9 and TRBJ2-5; 8 nucleotides line up with TRBD2. V shed 4 bases, J shed 1 base, and the junction held 3 bases outside the gene matches. The CDR3 runs 14 residues. In germline, CDR1 is SGDLS, CDR2 YYNGEE. CDR3 nucleotide sequence: TGTGCCAGCAGCCCCGGGACTAGCCAAGAGACCCAGTACTTC. Translated, it gives CASSPGTSQETQYF.

The J gene is TRBJ1-2, the V gene TRBV4-1, with D possibly TRBD1 on 6 matching bases. Germline CDR1 is MGHRA and CDR2 is YSYEKL. Trimming stripped 1 base from V and 4 bases from J, with 13 bases between. The CDR3 contains 15 residues. CDR3 coding DNA: TGCGCCAGCAGCCAAGTACAGGGTCCCCTCTATGGCTACACCTTC. The encoded protein is CASSQVQGPLYGYTF.

V and J are TRBV27 and TRBJ1-5; no clear D gene. Trimming stripped 2 bases from V and 6 bases from J, with 8 bases between. Germline V CDR1 and CDR2: MNHEY, SMNVEV (reference sequence). CDR3 length equals 13 residues. CDR3 coding DNA: TGTGCCAGCAGTTTAGCGAGAGGTCAGCCCCAGCATTTT. It encodes CASSLARGQPQHF.

CDR3 protein: CASSSGTSGFTDTQYF. The CDR3 region has the DNA TGTGCCAGCAGTTCCGGGACTAGCGGTTTCACAGATACGCAGTATTTT. This chain connects TRBV6-5 to TRBJ2-3; 11 bases match TRBD2. This CDR3 has 16 amino acids. The germline CDR1 and CDR2 sequences are MNHEY and SVGAGI. V lost 4 bases to trimming and J lost 2 bases; unmatched junction nucleotides: 5.

The V and J genes are TRBV10-3 and TRBJ2-3; no definite D call. The CDR3 covers 13 residues. Germline V CDR1 and CDR2: ENHRY, SYGVKD. With 3 bases removed from V and 5 bases from J, the gap between germline ends came to 9 bases. CDR3 loop: CAISDHSGDTQYF. CDR3 DNA sequence: TGTGCCATCAGTGATCACTCGGGAGATACGCAGTATTTT.

For this clone: A junction boundary mismatches the germline segment, possibly from a read error. V usage is TRBV7-7 and J usage is TRBJ2-1; 8 bases agree with TRBD1. Germline V CDR1 and CDR2: SSHAT, FNYEAQ (reference sequence). CDR3 length: 20 residues. CDR3: CASSLYISFPETGVNNEQFF. As DNA, the CDR3 is TGTGCTAGCAGCTTATATATCTCATTCCCGGAGACAGGGGTCAACAATGAGCAGTTCTTC. Variable domain in full (rest from reference TRBV7-7 and TRBJ2-1): GAGVSQSPRYKVTKRGQDVTLRCDPISSHATLYWYQQALGQGPEFLTYFNYEAQPDKSGLPSDRFSAERPEGSISTLTIQRTEQRDSAMYRCASSLYISFPETGVNNEQFFGPGTRLTVL.

V is TRBV12-3 or TRBV12-4 and J is TRBJ2-1; D might be TRBD1 (6 bases). Trimming removed 7 bases at V and 8 bases at J, with 15 bases between. The CDR3 consists of 13 residues. This CDR3 is CASTPQGPDEQFF. The CDR3 DNA reads as TGTGCCAGCACGCCGCAGGGGCCAGATGAGCAGTTCTTC.

This clone was seen a handful of times. The V gene is TRBV13, the J gene TRBJ1-1; D is uncertain. Germline-derived CDR1 and CDR2 are PRHDT and FYEKMQ (reference sequence). The ends were cut back, 7 bases at V and 3 bases at J, with 15 bases in the middle. This CDR3 spans 14 amino acids. CDR3 nucleotide sequence: TGTGCCAGCATCCTAGAGGGCAGTTACACTGAAGCTTTCTTT. Amino acids: CASILEGSYTEAFF.

The table lists this clone with a few counts. The chain joins TRBV20-1 to TRBJ1-1, with unresolved D. The germline gives CDR1 DFQATT, CDR2 SNEGSKA (reference sequence). Trimming pared 5 bases from V and 11 bases from J, leaving 15 bases between. The CDR3 has 11 residues. In DNA form, the CDR3 reads TGCAGTGCTTATTCGGACTTTCCTGCTTTCTTT. Translated, it gives CSAYSDFPAFF.

The rearrangement joins TRBV29-1 to TRBJ2-7, with D possibly being TRBD1 (6 bases). Germline values: CDR1 SQVTM, CDR2 ANQGSEA. The CDR3 is made up of 14 amino acids. Trimming removed 6 bases from V and 2 bases from J, with 17 bases in between. CDR3 sequence reads: CSVERGSGAYEQYF. CDR3 DNA: TGCAGCGTCGAAAGGGGGTCCGGGGCCTACGAGCAGTACTTC.

This clone was counted between two and nine times. As DNA, the CDR3 is TGTGCCAGCAGCTTATTCGCTAGCGGGAGTAATGAGCAGTTCTTC. Its translation: CASSLFASGSNEQFF. The V gene is TRBV7-2, the J gene TRBJ2-1, with 10 bases lining up with TRBD2. The CDR3 runs to 15 residues. The germline CDR1 and CDR2 sequences are SGHTA and FQGNSA. Trimming removed 2 bases from V and 7 bases from J; junction bases left unmatched: 5.

The V call is TRBV25-1, the J call TRBJ2-1, with 7 bases lining up with TRBD2. CDR1 and CDR2 (germline): MGHDK, SYGVNS. The ends lost 3 bases at V and 2 bases at J; junction bases unmatched: 10. This CDR3 is built from 17 residues. Written as DNA, the CDR3 is TGTGCCAGCAGTGAGAGATCGGCGGGAGTAACCTACAATGAGCAGTTCTTC. Its protein is CASSERSAGVTYNEQFF.

This clone was seen only a few times. The V call is TRBV23-1, the J call TRBJ2-7; 10 nucleotides agree with TRBD1. TRBV23-1 is an ORF; its function is uncertain. This CDR3 has 14 amino acids. J was trimmed by 0 bases and V by 5 bases; bases with no gene match: 1. CDR3 protein: CASSGDRGSYEQYF. CDR3 nucleotides: TGCGCCAGCAGTGGGGACAGGGGCTCCTACGAGCAGTACTTC.

As DNA, the CDR3 is TGTGCCAGCAGTGACACAGGGAGCACAGATACGCAGTATTTT. It yields the protein CASSDTGSTDTQYF. The chain employs TRBV6-1 and TRBJ2-3, with a tentative D call TRBD1 (6 bases). Trimming took off 3 bases at V and 0 bases at J, with 7 bases between the two ends. CDR1 and CDR2 (germline): MNHNS, SASEGT. The CDR3 length is 14 residues.

V is TRBV19 and J is TRBJ1-4; the D gene is possibly TRBD1 (5 bases). With 4 bases removed from V and 2 bases from J, the gap between germline ends came to 14 bases. Looked up from germline, CDR1 is LNHDA and CDR2 is SQIVND (reference sequence). The CDR3 totals 16 residues. The CDR3 DNA follows: TGTGCCAGTAGTAGGGAGGGGACGGTGACTAATGAAAAACTGTTTTTT. Translation: CASSREGTVTNEKLFF.

The CDR3 loop is CAIDGTGLGEQYF. CDR3 DNA sequence: TGTGCCATCGATGGGACAGGGCTGGGCGAGCAGTACTTC. The V call is TRBV10-3, the J call TRBJ2-7, with 9 nucleotides matching TRBD1. CDR3 length: 13 amino acids. V trimming: 8 bases; J trimming: 6 bases; junction bases outside the gene matches: 8. CDR1 is ENHRY, CDR2 SYGVKD, per germline.